These 19 T cell receptor beta chains came from one sample sequenced in a study of cytomegalovirus exposure and HLA in healthy donors. Use of 60 Vbeta and 13 Jbeta primers characterized the PCR. Method: immunoSEQ multiplex PCR; TCRdb's copy keeps in-frame clones and lacks some. Of around 100,000 clones detected, about 70% appear once; the ten largest clones hold approximately 9.4%. The sample comprised PBMCs. These receptors all come from a man aged 25 to 40 in good health and CMV-seropositive.

The chain carries TRBV7-9 and TRBJ2-3; D is perhaps TRBD2 (5 bases). This CDR3 is 15 amino acids long. Trimming removed 5 bases from V and 1 base from J, with 13 bases in between. Germline-derived CDR1 and CDR2 are SEHNR and FQNEAQ (reference sequence). CDR3 loop: CASSLGEFGTDTQYF. For the CDR3, the DNA is TGTGCCAGCAGCCTCGGGGAGTTCGGCACAGATACGCAGTATTTT.

This sequence joins TRBV6-1 and TRBJ2-7, with D possibly matching TRBD1 (8 bases). CDR1 is MNHNS, CDR2 SASEGT, per germline. Trimming took 3 bases from V and 3 from J, leaving 18 bases between them. The CDR3 runs 16 residues. As DNA, the CDR3 is TGTGCCAGCAGTGATAGTGGACTAGGACAGGGCTACGAGCAGTACTTC. Residues: CASSDSGLGQGYEQYF.

The genes are TRBV28 and TRBJ1-2; unclear D gene. V was cut by 6 bases and J by 8 bases, with 7 bases left in between. The germline CDR1 and CDR2 sequences are MDHEN and SYDVKM. The CDR3 is 10 residues long. CDR3 in amino acids: CASSPPGYTF. The CDR3 DNA reads as TGTGCCAGCAGCCCCCCGGGCTACACCTTC.

This clone has a handful of counts. The chain couples TRBV4-1 to TRBJ2-1; tentative D call: TRBD2 (7 bases). V was pared by 4 bases and J by 6 bases, with 13 bases between. This CDR3 has 14 amino acids. Germline CDR1 reads MGHRA; CDR2 reads YSYEKL. This CDR3 is CASSRGGSGNEQFF. The CDR3 bases are TGCGCCAGCAGCCGGGGGGGCTCAGGCAATGAGCAGTTCTTC.

This chain joins TRBV28 and TRBJ2-7; TRBD1 aligns across 7 bases. With V trimmed by 2 bases and J by 2 bases, 3 bases remained unmatched. CDR3 size: 14 residues. Germline loops: CDR1 MDHEN, CDR2 SYDVKM. CDR3 amino acids: CASSLRGRAYEQYV. CDR3 bases: TGTGCCAGCAGTTTAAGGGGGCGGGCCTACGAGCAGTACGTC.

The gene calls are TRBV7-6 and TRBJ1-1; 11 bases are shared with TRBD1. Per germline, CDR1 SGHVS and CDR2 FNYEAQ. The V gene end was trimmed by 1 base and the J gene end by 4 bases; junction bases not matched to a gene: 5. The CDR3 spans 16 residues. Here the CDR3 reads CASSLGAGTGGTEAFF. Written as DNA, the CDR3 is TGTGCCAGCAGCTTAGGGGCCGGGACAGGGGGCACTGAAGCTTTCTTT.

V gene TRBV20-1 combines with J gene TRBJ2-1, with TRBD2 as a possible D gene (5 bases). The V end was cut by 8 bases, the J end by 10 bases, with 15 bases between. Germline CDR1 reads DFQATT; CDR2 reads SNEGSKA (reference sequence). The CDR3 extends over 11 amino acids. CDR3 nucleotides: TGCAGTACCGGACTGGGCGCGGAGCAGTTCTTC. Amino acids: CSTGLGAEQFF.

The J gene is TRBJ2-1, the V gene TRBV10-3; 7 nucleotides agree with TRBD1. Germline lookup yields CDR1 ENHRY and CDR2 SYGVKD. The CDR3 totals 12 residues. V shed 8 bases and J 5 bases; nucleotides not matched to a gene: 3. In nucleotides, the CDR3 is TGTGCCATCCGGGACAGTAACAATGAGCAGTTCTTC. Protein product: CAIRDSNNEQFF.

This clone was observed a handful of times. The rearrangement joins TRBV25-1 to TRBJ1-1; D may be TRBD1 (6 bases). Germline V gives CDR1 MGHDK, CDR2 SYGVNS. Trimming cost V 5 bases and J 3 bases, with 13 bases left between them. The CDR3 consists of 14 residues. The CDR3 nucleotides are TGTGCCAGCAGTTTCGCTGGGGGCTACACTGAAGCTTTCTTT. Translated: CASSFAGGYTEAFF.

The rearrangement uses TRBV29-1 and TRBJ1-2, with 8 bases aligning to TRBD1. V dropped 5 bases and J dropped 8; count of bases not matched to a gene: 10. Germline loops: CDR1 SQVTM, CDR2 ANQGSEA. The CDR3 sequence is 13 residues long. This CDR3 reads CSVTAGGSGGYTF. The CDR3 region has the DNA TGCAGCGTTACCGCAGGGGGCTCTGGGGGCTACACCTTC.

This clone has only one observation. The chain has TRBV6-5 and TRBJ2-7; 9 bases line up with TRBD1. Trimming removed 8 bases from V and 3 bases from J; junction bases left unmatched: 8. Germline loops: CDR1 MNHEY, CDR2 SVGAGI. The CDR3 is 14 amino acids. CDR3 in amino acids: CASSTGTGNYEQYF. In DNA form, the CDR3 reads TGTGCCAGCTCCACCGGGACAGGGAACTACGAGCAGTACTTC.

This clone is medium-sized. The chain links TRBV23-1 to TRBJ2-7, with 9 bases fitting TRBD2. TRBV23-1 counts as an open reading frame of uncertain function. The CDR3 totals 17 residues. V shed 3 bases and J 6 bases; nucleotides not matched to a gene: 15. The CDR3 sequence is CASSHLPPAGTSLEQYV. CDR3 bases: TGCGCCAGCAGTCACCTGCCCCCTGCCGGGACTAGCCTCGAGCAGTACGTC.

V gene TRBV4-2 combines with J gene TRBJ2-7; tentative D call: TRBD1 (6 bases). The V end lost 0 bases, the J end lost 3 bases, and 15 bases lay between the germline ends. This CDR3 region has 16 residues. Germline loops: CDR1 LGHNA, CDR2 YNFKEQ. The CDR3, as DNA: TGTGCCAGCAGCCAAGAGGAACAGGGCGGCCTCTACGAGCAGTACTTC. It is translated as CASSQEEQGGLYEQYF.

This clone was counted once. The chain recombines TRBV10-3 with TRBJ2-1; D gene ambiguous. This CDR3 region has 12 residues. Trimming stripped 0 bases from V and 7 bases from J, with 4 bases between. CDR1 is ENHRY, CDR2 SYGVKD, per germline. The CDR3 coding sequence is TGTGCCATCAGTGAGTCCAGGAATGAGCAGTTCTTC. Its translation is CAISESRNEQFF.

V usage is TRBV15 and J usage is TRBJ1-1, with a tentative D call TRBD1 (6 bases). This CDR3 is built from 13 residues. Germline loops: CDR1 LNHNV, CDR2 YYDKDF (reference sequence). Trimming removed 7 bases at V and 4 bases at J, with 13 bases between. This CDR3 is CATTAGAGTEAFF. Here the CDR3 DNA reads TGTGCCACCACCGCGGGGGCGGGCACTGAAGCTTTCTTT.

The chain is built from TRBV27 and TRBJ2-1; 12 bases line up with TRBD2. Germline lookup yields CDR1 MNHEY and CDR2 SMNVEV (reference sequence). This CDR3 has 21 residues. V shed 6 bases, J shed 2 bases, and the junction held 20 bases outside the gene matches. In DNA, the CDR3 is TGTGCCAGCAGGTCCTTAGGAAAGGGACTAGCGGGCTTTCCCACCTACAATGAGCAGTTCTTC. Protein: CASRSLGKGLAGFPTYNEQFF.

This chain uses TRBV30 with TRBJ1-5; 8 bases agree with TRBD1. The V gene's germline CDR1 is GTSNPN and CDR2 SVGIG (reference sequence). J gave up 2 bases and V 5 bases, and 5 bases lay outside the gene matches. CDR3 length: 14 residues. CDR3 sequence: CAWGQGLGNQPQHF. The CDR3 bases are TGTGCCTGGGGACAGGGTTTAGGCAATCAGCCCCAGCATTTT.

The chain couples TRBV2 to TRBJ2-6; D is uncertain. V was pared by 11 bases and J by 0 bases, with 11 bases between. The CDR3 runs to 14 residues. Germline CDR1 and CDR2: SNHLY and FYNNEI. CDR3 DNA sequence: TGTGCCCTCGCAGCGTCCTCTGGGGCCAACGTCCTGACTTTC. It is translated as CALAASSGANVLTF.

V gene TRBV9 combines with J gene TRBJ2-3; D possibly corresponds to TRBD2 (6 bases). Per the germline V gene, CDR1 is SGDLS and CDR2 is YYNGEE. V lost 3 bases and J lost 5, with 10 bases in between. The CDR3 spans 13 residues. The CDR3 region is CASSGEAGDTQYF. The CDR3 region has the DNA TGTGCCAGCAGCGGGGAGGCCGGAGATACGCAGTATTTT.